This TCR beta chain was obtained from a study of blood T cell repertoires in COVID-19. Looking at the study overall: Nucleic acid was either cDNA or gDNA, and it came from T cells, B-cell-depleted T cells, or PBMCs.

This clone was recorded once. V shed 6 bases and J shed 3 bases, with 14 bases lying between them. Germline CDR1 is MNHEY and CDR2 is SVGEGT. This CDR3 spans 14 amino acids. Sequencing used immunoSEQ multiplex PCR; TCRdb keeps in-frame clones, though not all of them. This sample has a few hundred thousand clones; about four fifths occur once, and the top ten carry less than 3.5%. The receptor was isolated from a woman aged 18-30 years with acute or convalescent COVID-19. J is TRBJ1-2 and V is TRBV6-2 or TRBV6-3, with D possibly being TRBD1 (5 bases). The sequencing input was peripheral blood. This CDR3 reads CASSLSAGDYGYTF. The CDR3, as DNA: TGTGCCAGCAGCCTATCCGCGGGGGACTATGGCTACACCTTC.